What follows describes a single T cell receptor (beta chain). The data are from a study of graft-versus-host responses after intestinal transplantation. Turning to the study itself: Recipients received multivisceral, liver-intestinal, or isolated intestinal transplants. Overall study results and limits: Among circulating GvH clones, peak levels were associated with early post-transplant declines in HvG clones.

TCRdb's table, derived via immunoSEQ multiplex PCR, lists solely in-frame clones and lacks some. The sample contains 7,000 to 8,000 clones, around 30% of which appear only once. Specimen: alloreactive CD4+ T cells from a mixed lymphocyte reaction culture, collected before transplantation. Subset of the sample: CFSE-low proliferating T cells sorted from roughly 6-day pre-transplant mixed lymphocyte reaction (GvH or HvG direction). The clonotype was recovered from a human patient who was an organ donor for intestinal transplantation.

The CDR3, as DNA: TGTGCCAGCAGTGCAAGGGGTCGGGATAATTCACCCCTCCACTTT. It is translated as CASSARGRDNSPLHF. This chain joins TRBV27 and TRBJ1-6; D is perhaps TRBD1 (5 bases). V shed 5 bases and J shed 5 bases, with 13 bases lying between them. The germline CDR1 and CDR2 sequences are MNHEY and SMNVEV (reference sequence). The CDR3 runs 15 residues.